This T cell receptor beta chain was sequenced during a study of shared clonotypes between healthy human individuals (dated by TCRdb to the early 2020s). With respect to the entire study: The cohort comprised a couple of women and a few men aged 18 to 49 years. Between about 0.94 and 8.9 billion PBMCs per donor were obtained by leukapheresis. Libraries were prepared and TCR repertoires were sequenced by different laboratories using diverse techniques, in order to increase sequencing depth and limit assay-specific biases. The study deeply sequenced blood TCR repertoires of about 5 healthy adults to estimate repertoire size and the extent of clonotype sharing between individuals. For each donor, CD4 naive and CD4 memory were each given three plates, CD8 naive was given two plates, and CD8 memory was given one plate.

The donors were healthy, HIV-negative adults with no recently reported acute infections or vaccinations. Every donor was a Caucasian adult residing in Nashville, Tennessee, USA. CD4+ T cells were enriched by magnetic negative selection; naive cells were then positively selected on CD45RA, and the negative fraction formed the memory subset. After blood collection by leukapheresis, PBMCs were isolated using Ficoll-Histopaque density gradient centrifugation and then cryopreserved in the vapor phase of liquid nitrogen. Analytical flow cytometry was used to check the purity and quantity of each magnetically sorted T cell population. From each sorted fraction, genomic DNA was isolated and quantified by UV absorbance on a Nanodrop 2000c. Overall study results and their limits: Across a handful of donors, approximately 5% of naive CD4, 3% to 3.5% of naive CD8, about 2.3% of memory CD4, and under 0.45% of memory CD8 clonotypes were shared. Only blood was sampled, and tissue TCR repertoires likely differ from those in blood. Naive subsets generally had larger estimated clonotype richness than memory subsets. Incomplete sequencing was indicated by rarefaction of sorted-subset datasets, despite the large sequencing depth. Clonotypes shared by all four sorted-subset donors showed higher generation probabilities than non-shared clonotypes. The genetic and exposure-history diversity represented was limited by the small number of donors. Based on pairwise subsampling, the degree of clonotype sharing among donors was expected to be affected by sequencing depth.

Using the deep immunoSEQ assay, multiplex PCR amplified TCR CDR3 regions from genomic DNA. Extracted genomic DNA from each cell subset was spread evenly across all wells of several immunoSEQ 96-well plates, with each plate serving as a replicate. Each replicate PCR for sorted subsets received about 180 ng genomic DNA, equal to around 32,000 T cell genomes. Purified libraries were measured with a Qubit 3.0 fluorometer, size-checked on a Bioanalyzer 2100, and measured again with the KAPA Library Quantification kit. Each immunoSEQ 96-well plate was sequenced on its own single-read 150-cycle Illumina NextSeq 550 flow cell. Per the original workflow: Because the immunoSEQ output held only junctional sequences and lacked quality scores, the filtering could not match the filtering applied to full-length reads. Sequences were annotated with PyIR, a Python wrapper for IgBLAST v1.9, and V/J genes and CDR3 were assigned using IMGT germline references. Reads were filtered out if the reads had weak V/J assignments (E-value above 1e-6), no CDR3, stop codons, out-of-frame junctions, or ambiguous translated residues. V3J clonotypes were defined as sequences sharing an identical inferred V gene, J gene, and CDR3 amino acid sequence. Percentage overlap between repertoires was computed as shared unique clonotypes divided by the size of the smaller repertoire. Repertoire richness was assessed with RTK rarefaction, the Chao1 estimator, and Recon v2.1 estimates of unobserved clonotypes. OLGA was used to compute generation probabilities for all TCRbeta clonotypes that the gDNA method yielded from a few donors. As stored in TCRdb, this immuneACCESS dataset retains in-frame rearrangements with V and J assigned. A fraction of the clones does not appear; measured against another copy, unresolved V genes explain less than half of the discrepancy, and the remainder lacks a known reason. V and J calls plus clone size are reproduced from that table; the DNA served to infer D and trimming. The sample records under 2.5 million clones, 85% to 95% of which are singletons. The top ten hold 0.3% to 0.45% of the sample.

This clone was recorded once. Its recognized antigen is unknown. Base qualities are missing; no much larger clone stands one base away. The germline V gene yields SGHRS for CDR1 and YFSETQ for CDR2. Its CDR3 holds 15 amino acids, cysteine through phenylalanine. The CDR3 DNA has 45 bases and is translated from base 1. V and J are truncated by 1 base and 0 bases respectively, leaving an intervening sequence of 9 bases. The receptor comes from a man younger than 35 in good health. Some clones in this sample may be carry-over from other donors' samples. The sequenced sample was naive CD4+ T cells from PBMCs. This specimen's cell subset or site label, per the study, means: CD45RA+ positively selected. The sequence links TRBV5-1 to TRBJ2-3; the D gene remains uncertain. The DNA reads as follows: TGCGCCAGCAGCTTGTCTCTTCCTAGCACAGATACGCAGTATTTT. It is translated as CASSLSLPSTDTQYF.